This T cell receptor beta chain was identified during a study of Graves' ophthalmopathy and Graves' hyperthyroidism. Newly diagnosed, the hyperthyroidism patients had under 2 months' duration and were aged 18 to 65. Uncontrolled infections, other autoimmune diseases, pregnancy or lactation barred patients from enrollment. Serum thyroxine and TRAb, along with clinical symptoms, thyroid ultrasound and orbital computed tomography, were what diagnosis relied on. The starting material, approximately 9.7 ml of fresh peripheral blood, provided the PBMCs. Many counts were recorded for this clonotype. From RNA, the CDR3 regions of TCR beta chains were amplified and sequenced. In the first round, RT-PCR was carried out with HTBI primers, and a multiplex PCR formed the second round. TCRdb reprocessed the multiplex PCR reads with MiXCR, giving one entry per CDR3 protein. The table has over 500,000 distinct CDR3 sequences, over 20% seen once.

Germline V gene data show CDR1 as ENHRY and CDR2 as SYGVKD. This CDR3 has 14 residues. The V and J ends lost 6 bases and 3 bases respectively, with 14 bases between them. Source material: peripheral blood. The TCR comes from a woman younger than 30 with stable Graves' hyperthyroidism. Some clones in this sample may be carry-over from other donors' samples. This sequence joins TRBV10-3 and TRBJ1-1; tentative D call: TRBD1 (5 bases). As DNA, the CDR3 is TGTGCCATCAGCCAGGGATGGTCGGACACTGAAGCTTTCTTT. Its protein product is CAISQGWSDTEAFF.